This record concerns one T cell receptor (beta chain) sequence. Antigen specificity is unknown. The sample comes from a study of cytomegalovirus exposure and HLA in healthy donors. Whole-study context: Researchers previously reported finding about 110 million unique TCR beta sequences from 170 million or so T cells. General study results and limits: A later analysis showed TCR association rates differing by HLA locus, peaking at DRB1 and lowest at HLA-C. Certain sequence variants were highly shared and formed a cluster, and this cluster was likely a sequencing artifact.

Primers for the PCR totalled 60 Vbeta and 13 Jbeta. Produced via immunoSEQ multiplex PCR; TCRdb's table is partial and in-frame only. This sample's table has about 210,000 clones. The donors gave bone marrow, and they were healthy. This clonotype was sampled from a young woman in good health and CMV-seropositive. Sequenced: PBMCs.

CDR3 protein: CASSVDGRGYQETQYF. The CDR3 nucleotides are TGTGCCAGCAGCGTAGATGGTCGGGGGTACCAAGAGACCCAGTACTTC. J is TRBJ2-5 and V is TRBV9; maybe TRBD2 (6 bases). The CDR3 covers 16 residues. Per germline, CDR1 SGDLS and CDR2 YYNGEE. The V gene lost 0 bases and the J gene lost 0 bases, with 12 bases spanning the gap.